Below, 18 T cell receptor beta chains from the same sample are listed, as sequenced in a study of blood T cell repertoires in COVID-19. Sequenced by immunoSEQ multiplex PCR; TCRdb stores in-frame clones only, minus some. The sample includes roughly 100,000 clones, around 80% seen only once; the top ten take 15%. Sequencing was performed on peripheral blood. The receptors stem from a woman aged 80 or older with acute or convalescent COVID-19.

The chain employs TRBV6-2 or TRBV6-3 and TRBJ2-5; 8 bases are shared with TRBD2. Germline trimming cut 5 bases from V and 2 bases from J; bases unmatched to any gene: 4. Looked up from germline, CDR1 is MNHEY and CDR2 is SVGEGT. The CDR3 runs to 14 residues. The chain's CDR3 is CASSRLATQETQYF. CDR3 bases: TGTGCCAGCAGTCGACTAGCGACACAAGAGACCCAGTACTTC.

The chain joins TRBV10-2 to TRBJ2-7; maybe TRBD2 (5 bases). The CDR3 covers 14 residues. With 6 bases removed from V and 0 bases from J, the gap between germline ends came to 12 bases. Germline V gene lookup returns CDR1 WSHSY and CDR2 SAAADI. The CDR3 loop is CASSPDFSSYEQYV. CDR3 nucleotide sequence: TGCGCCAGCAGCCCGGACTTTAGCTCCTACGAGCAGTACGTC.

The rearrangement links TRBV6-5 to TRBJ1-1, with 11 positions matching TRBD1. V lost 6 bases to trimming and J lost 1 base; unmatched junction nucleotides: 4. Per the germline V gene, CDR1 is MNHEY and CDR2 is SVGAGI. CDR3 length: 15 residues. The CDR3: CASRPGQGGNTEAFF. The CDR3 region has the DNA TGTGCCAGCAGGCCGGGACAGGGGGGGAACACTGAAGCTTTCTTT.

This chain uses TRBV5-1 with TRBJ1-5; possible D gene TRBD1, 6 bases. Trimming left V 4 bases short and J 5 bases short, with 10 bases between. CDR1 and CDR2 from the germline V gene are SGHRS and YFSETQ. This CDR3 spans 13 amino acids. The CDR3 coding sequence is TGCGCCAGCAGCCAGGGGTGGGATCAGCCCCAGCATTTT. Amino acid sequence: CASSQGWDQPQHF.

The chain recombines TRBV5-5 with TRBJ2-3, with 8 bases aligning to TRBD2. CDR3 size: 15 residues. V gave up 4 bases and J gave up 1 base; unmatched junction bases: 5. Germline V gene data show CDR1 as SGHKS and CDR2 as YYEKEE (reference sequence). DNA for the CDR3: TGTGCCAGCAGCAGTCTAGCGGGCCGCACAGATACGCAGTATTTT. The encoded protein is CASSSLAGRTDTQYF.

V and J are TRBV5-1 and TRBJ2-5; D gene uncertain. V lost 0 bases to trimming and J lost 1 base, with 7 bases between them. The CDR3 consists of 14 residues. Germline-derived CDR1 and CDR2 are SGHRS and YFSETQ. The CDR3: CASSLVPGQETQYF. The CDR3 nucleotides read TGCGCCAGCAGCTTGGTCCCGGGCCAAGAGACCCAGTACTTC.

The table lists this clone with a count of one. The chain joins TRBV7-2 to TRBJ2-7; perhaps TRBD1 as D (6 bases). The germline CDR1 and CDR2 sequences are SGHTA and FQGNSA. V lost 6 bases to trimming and J lost 3 bases, with 18 bases between them. The CDR3 is made up of 15 amino acids. The CDR3 here is CASSRDTSYFYEQYF. CDR3 nucleotides: TGTGCCAGCAGTCGGGACACATCCTACTTCTACGAGCAGTACTTC.

V usage is TRBV28 and J usage is TRBJ1-5; TRBD1 matches 9 bases. Germline CDR1 is MDHEN and CDR2 is SYDVKM. V was clipped by 1 base and J by 3 bases; unmatched bases: 4. This CDR3 contains 16 residues. This CDR3 reads CASSLSGTGSNQPQHF. The CDR3 bases are TGTGCCAGCAGTTTATCGGGGACAGGGTCCAATCAGCCCCAGCATTTT.

Here the CDR3 DNA reads TGCAGCGTATTCCACCGGGACTCCGAGGGGTATGGCTACACCTTC. It specifies CSVFHRDSEGYGYTF. The chain couples TRBV29-1 to TRBJ1-2; the D gene is possibly TRBD1 (5 bases). Germline V lookup: CDR1 SQVTM, CDR2 ANQGSEA. The CDR3 covers 15 residues. With 6 bases removed from V and 5 bases from J, the gap between germline ends came to 22 bases.

The chain uses TRBV19 and TRBJ1-1; D not certain. Looked up from germline, CDR1 is LNHDA and CDR2 is SQIVND (reference sequence). There are 13 residues in the CDR3. V lost 2 bases and J 1 base, leaving 5 bases between the germline ends. The CDR3 loop reads CASSISKNTEAFF. CDR3 nucleotides: TGTGCCAGTAGTATATCAAAGAACACTGAAGCTTTCTTT.

This chain links TRBV6-5 with TRBJ2-6; 7 nucleotides align to TRBD1. Germline CDR1 reads MNHEY; CDR2 reads SVGAGI. J gave up 2 bases and V 8 bases, and 0 bases lay outside the gene matches. The length of the CDR3 is 13 residues. The CDR3 bases are TGTGCCAGCGGACAGGCTGGGGCCAACGTCCTGACTTTC. Amino acids: CASGQAGANVLTF.

J is TRBJ2-6 and V is TRBV5-1, with 11 bases lining up with TRBD1. The junction had 7 bases not matched to a gene; V was cut back by 4 bases and J by 4 bases. CDR3 length: 17 residues. CDR1 is SGHRS and CDR2 is YFSETQ in the germline V gene. CDR3 coding DNA: TGCGCCAGCAGCCCCGGACAGGGGGCTGGCGGGGCCAACGTCCTGACTTTC. Translated, it gives CASSPGQGAGGANVLTF. Together with reference TRBV5-1 and TRBJ2-6, the CDR3 gives the full variable domain: KAGVTQTPRYLIKTRGQQVTLSCSPISGHRSVSWYQQTPGQGLQFLFEYFSETQRNKGNFPGRFSGRQFSNSRSEMNVSTLELGDSALYLCASSPGQGAGGANVLTFGAGSRLTVL.

CDR3 DNA sequence: TGTGCCAGCAGCCAAGGACAGGGGGCTGTCACTGAAGCTTTCTTT. Its translation is CASSQGQGAVTEAFF. The genes are TRBV3-1 (or the pseudogene TRBV3-2) and TRBJ1-1, with TRBD1 matching 10 bases. Germline V gene lookup returns CDR1 LGHDT and CDR2 YNNKEL (reference sequence). The ends lost 1 base at V and 4 bases at J; junction bases unmatched: 3. This CDR3 is 15 amino acids long.

The V gene is TRBV5-1, the J gene TRBJ1-2, with 10 bases aligning to TRBD1. Germline CDR1 reads SGHRS; CDR2 reads YFSETQ. The CDR3 runs 15 residues. J was trimmed by 9 bases and V by 0 bases; bases with no gene match: 8. CDR3 DNA: TGCGCCAGCAGCTTGGCCGGGACAGGGGTTTGGAGCTACACCTTC. Its translation is CASSLAGTGVWSYTF.

Comments on this clone: Other DNA sequences in this sample translate to the same CDR3. The chain couples TRBV9 to TRBJ1-1; no definite D call. There are 14 residues in the CDR3. Germline V CDR1 and CDR2: SGDLS, YYNGEE. Trimming removed 0 bases from V and 2 bases from J, with 8 bases in between. The CDR3 region has the DNA TGTGCCAGCAGCGTAGTAGCCGGAAACACTGAAGCTTTCTTT. This codes for CASSVVAGNTEAFF.

The count of this clone is one. The rearrangement uses TRBV2 and TRBJ1-1; tentatively, D is TRBD1 (5 bases). V lost 1 base and J lost 0, with 12 bases in between. Germline CDR1 is SNHLY and CDR2 is FYNNEI. The CDR3 runs 16 residues. The CDR3 DNA sequence: TGTGCCAGCAGTGAAGATTGGGGGGTGGTGAACACTGAAGCTTTCTTT. It is translated as CASSEDWGVVNTEAFF. Full variable domain (missing parts from reference TRBV2 and TRBJ1-1): EPEVTQTPSHQVTQMGQEVILRCVPISNHLYFYWYRQILGQKVEFLVSFYNNEISEKSEIFDDQFSVERPDGSNFTLKIRSTKLEDSAMYFCASSEDWGVVNTEAFFGQGTRLTVV.

The chain is built from TRBV25-1 and TRBJ2-1; D gene ambiguous. Trimming left V 8 bases short and J 8 bases short, with 16 bases between. CDR1 MGHDK and CDR2 SYGVNS come from the germline V gene. The CDR3 sequence is 13 residues long. The CDR3 DNA reads as TGTGCCAGCGCCCTTCTAGTATCCCATGAGCAGTTCTTC. Its protein product is CASALLVSHEQFF.

This clone showed up just a few times. V usage is TRBV11-3 and J usage is TRBJ2-1; TRBD2 matches 7 bases. CDR1 is SGHNT and CDR2 is YENEEA in the germline V gene. The ends lost 3 bases at V and 0 bases at J; junction bases unmatched: 2. This CDR3 has 15 amino acids. Here the CDR3 DNA reads TGTGCCAGCAGCTTTACGGGAGGCTCCTACAATGAGCAGTTCTTC. Its protein is CASSFTGGSYNEQFF.